The subject of this entry is one T cell receptor (beta chain). This sample stems from a study of CD8+ T cells in alopecia areata. CDR3 length equals 13 residues. Per the germline V gene, CDR1 is SGDLS and CDR2 is YYNGEE. Trimming removed 0 bases from V and 8 bases from J, with 11 bases in between. Sequencing relied on a cDNA template that was reverse transcribed from extracted RNA. Produced via immunoSEQ multiplex PCR; TCRdb's table is partial and in-frame only. Of roughly 150,000 clones listed, 50% to 65% were seen once; the top ten hold approximately 4.8%. The V gene is TRBV9, the J gene TRBJ1-2; tentatively, D is TRBD1 (5 bases). Sample: CD4+ T cells sorted from blood. This sequence was found in a human donor in good health. CDR3 residues: CASSVGGFGGYTF. The CDR3 nucleotides are TGTGCCAGCAGCGTAGGGGGGTTCGGAGGCTACACCTTC.